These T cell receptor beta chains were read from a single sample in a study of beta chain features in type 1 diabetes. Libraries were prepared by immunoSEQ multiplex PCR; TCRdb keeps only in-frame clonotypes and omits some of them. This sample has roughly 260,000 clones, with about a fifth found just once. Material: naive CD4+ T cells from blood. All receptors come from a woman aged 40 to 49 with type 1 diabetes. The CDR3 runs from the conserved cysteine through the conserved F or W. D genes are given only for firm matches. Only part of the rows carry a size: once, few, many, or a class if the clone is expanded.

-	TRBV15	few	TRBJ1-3	CATSRDANTIYF	TGTGCCACCAGCAGAGATGCGAACACCATATATTTT
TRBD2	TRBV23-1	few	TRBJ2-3	CASSHTSGASTDTQYF	TGCGCCAGCAGTCATACTAGCGGGGCTAGCACAGATACGCAGTATTTT
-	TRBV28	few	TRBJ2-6	CASRTTGPQTGANVLTF	TGTGCCAGCAGGACTACCGGGCCTCAAACCGGGGCCAACGTCCTGACTTTC
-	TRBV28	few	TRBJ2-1	CASIPGGSGKGAFF	TGTGCCAGCATCCCCGGTGGAAGCGGAAAAGGTGCGTTCTTC
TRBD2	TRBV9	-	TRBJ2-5	CASSVEASGSGETQYF	TGTGCCAGCAGCGTAGAGGCTAGCGGGAGCGGGGAGACCCAGTACTTC
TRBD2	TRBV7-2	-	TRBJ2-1	CASSLGLAVYNEQFF	TGTGCCAGCAGCTTAGGACTAGCGGTATACAATGAGCAGTTCTTC
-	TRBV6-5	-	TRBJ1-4	CASSPTALNEKLFF	TGTGCCAGCAGCCCGACAGCTTTAAATGAAAAACTGTTTTTT
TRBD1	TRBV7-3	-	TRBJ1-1	CASRWDRNTEAFF	TGTGCCAGCAGGTGGGACAGAAACACTGAAGCTTTCTTT
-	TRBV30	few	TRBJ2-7	CAWSVQHGLNSYEQYF	TGTGCCTGGAGTGTACAGCACGGACTGAACTCCTACGAGCAGTACTTC
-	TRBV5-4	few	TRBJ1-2	CASSLGPNYGYTF	TGTGCCAGCAGCTTGGGGCCTAACTATGGCTACACCTTC
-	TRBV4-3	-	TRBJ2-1	CASSQDPSTYNEQFF	TGCGCCAGCAGCCAAGATCCGTCTACCTACAATGAGCAGTTCTTC
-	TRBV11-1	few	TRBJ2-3	CASSLAGGPDTQYF	TGTGCCAGCAGCTTAGCAGGAGGGCCAGATACGCAGTATTTT
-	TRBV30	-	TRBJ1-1	CAWRSRGDTEAFF	TGTGCCTGGAGATCTCGGGGGGACACTGAAGCTTTCTTT
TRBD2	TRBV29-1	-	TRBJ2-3	CSAGRGPTDTQYF	TGCAGCGCTGGGAGGGGACCCACAGATACGCAGTATTTT
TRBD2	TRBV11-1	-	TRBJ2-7	CASRPPGLAGGPYEQYF	TGTGCCAGCAGACCCCCAGGACTAGCGGGAGGACCCTACGAGCAGTACTTC
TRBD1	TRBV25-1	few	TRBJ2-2	CASSVISRDRAYTGELFF	TGTGCCAGCAGTGTCATTTCCCGGGACAGGGCTTACACCGGGGAGCTGTTTTTT
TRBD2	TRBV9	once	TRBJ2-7	CASSVELAGVEQYF	TGTGCCAGCAGCGTAGAACTAGCGGGAGTCGAGCAGTACTTC
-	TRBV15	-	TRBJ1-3	CATSRATYSGNTIYF	TGTGCCACCAGCAGAGCAACCTACTCTGGAAACACCATATATTTT
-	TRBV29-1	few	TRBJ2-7	CSTWTAPYEQYF	TGCAGCACCTGGACAGCTCCCTACGAGCAGTACTTC
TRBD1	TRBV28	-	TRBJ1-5	CASSGDRLSNQPQHF	TGTGCCAGCAGTGGGGACAGACTTAGCAATCAGCCCCAGCATTTT
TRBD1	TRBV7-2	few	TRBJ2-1	CASSFSPLQGVDEQFF	TGTGCCAGCAGCTTTTCCCCGCTTCAGGGGGTGGATGAGCAGTTCTTC
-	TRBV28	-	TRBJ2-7	CASRLSYEQYF	TGTGCCAGCAGACTGTCCTACGAGCAGTACTTC
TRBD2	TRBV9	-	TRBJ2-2	CASSVTSGRAGGGELFF	TGTGCCAGCAGCGTGACTAGCGGGAGGGCCGGTGGCGGGGAGCTGTTTTTT
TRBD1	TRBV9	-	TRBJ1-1	CASSGRGTDTEAFF	TGTGCCAGCAGCGGAAGAGGGACAGACACTGAAGCTTTCTTT
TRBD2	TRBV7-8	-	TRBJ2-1	CASSLAGLAGVLSSYNEQFF	TGTGCCAGCAGCTTAGCAGGACTAGCGGGAGTCCTAAGCTCCTACAATGAGCAGTTCTTC
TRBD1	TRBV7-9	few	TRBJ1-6	CASSLAGTGGNNSPLHF	TGTGCCAGCAGCTTAGCTGGGACAGGGGGAAACAATTCACCCCTCCACTTT
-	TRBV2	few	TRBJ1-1	CASSSEYTEAFF	TGTGCCAGCAGTTCGGAGTACACTGAAGCTTTCTTT
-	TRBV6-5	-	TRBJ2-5	CASSYSRGYQETQYF	TGTGCCAGCAGTTACTCACGGGGGTATCAAGAGACCCAGTACTTC
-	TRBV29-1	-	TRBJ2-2	CSVVGGGSNTGELFF	TGCAGCGTTGTTGGGGGCGGATCGAACACCGGGGAGCTGTTTTTT
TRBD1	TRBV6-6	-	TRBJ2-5	CASRTGGETQYF	TGTGCCAGCAGGACAGGGGGTGAGACCCAGTACTTC
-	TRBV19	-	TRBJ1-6	CASMGGEGNSPLHF	TGTGCCAGTATGGGGGGAGAAGGGAATTCACCCCTCCACTTT
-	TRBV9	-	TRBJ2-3	CASGKGDTDTQYF	TGTGCCAGCGGGAAGGGGGACACAGATACGCAGTATTTT
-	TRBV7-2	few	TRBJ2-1	CASSLGRGSYNEQFF	TGTGCCAGCAGCTTAGGACGGGGCTCCTACAATGAGCAGTTCTTC
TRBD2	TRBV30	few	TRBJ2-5	CAWSVHLAVQETQYF	TGTGCCTGGAGTGTACATCTAGCGGTCCAAGAGACCCAGTACTTC
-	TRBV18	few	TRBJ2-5	CASSPQGQFQETQYF	TGTGCCAGCTCACCCCAGGGCCAGTTCCAAGAGACCCAGTACTTC
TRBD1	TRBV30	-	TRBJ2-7	CAWSGGQGDYEQYF	TGTGCCTGGAGTGGGGGACAGGGGGACTACGAGCAGTACTTC
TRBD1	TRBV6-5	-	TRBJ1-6	CASGPGAGGNSPLHF	TGTGCCAGCGGCCCGGGGGCAGGGGGGAATTCACCCCTCCACTTT
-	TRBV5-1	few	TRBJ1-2	CASSLGGGSDGYTF	TGCGCCAGCAGCTTGGGCGGGGGGAGCGATGGCTACACCTTC
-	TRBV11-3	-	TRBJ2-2	CASSLVWGPDVTGELFF	TGTGCCAGCAGCTTAGTCTGGGGGCCAGATGTTACCGGGGAGCTGTTTTTT
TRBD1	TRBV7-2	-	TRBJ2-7	CASSRDRAGYEQYF	TGTGCCAGCAGCCGCGACAGGGCGGGCTACGAGCAGTACTTC
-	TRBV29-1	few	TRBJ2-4	CSVRSRLAKNIQYF	TGCAGCGTAAGGAGCCGGCTGGCCAAAAACATTCAGTACTTC
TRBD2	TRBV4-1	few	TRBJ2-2	CASRRLAGVGGELFF	TGCGCCAGCAGGCGACTAGCGGGAGTGGGCGGGGAGCTGTTTTTT
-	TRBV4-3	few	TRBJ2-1	CASSQGPRGAYNEQFF	TGCGCCAGCAGCCAAGGCCCCCGGGGGGCGTACAATGAGCAGTTCTTC
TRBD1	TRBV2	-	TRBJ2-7	CASSGRTGGVSSPEQYF	TGTGCCAGCAGTGGACGTACAGGGGGCGTATCAAGCCCCGAGCAGTACTTC
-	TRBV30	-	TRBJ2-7	CAWSSDSINEQYF	TGTGCCTGGAGTTCGGACAGTATAAACGAGCAGTACTTC
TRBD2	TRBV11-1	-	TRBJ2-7	CASSSMLAGEGYEQYF	TGTGCCAGCAGCTCGATGCTAGCGGGAGAGGGCTACGAGCAGTACTTC
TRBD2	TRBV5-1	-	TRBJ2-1	CASSAGTSGEGEQFF	TGCGCCAGCAGCGCGGGGACTAGCGGGGAGGGTGAGCAGTTCTTC
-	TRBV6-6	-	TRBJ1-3	CASSATGTGNTIYF	TGTGCCAGCAGTGCCACGGGAACTGGAAACACCATATATTTT
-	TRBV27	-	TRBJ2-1	CASSLDQREQFF	TGTGCCAGCAGCTTGGACCAGCGGGAGCAGTTCTTC
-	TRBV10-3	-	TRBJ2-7	CATRGIYEQYF	TGTGCCACCCGGGGGATCTACGAGCAGTACTTC
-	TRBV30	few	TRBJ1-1	CAWSPTGWAFF	TGTGCCTGGAGCCCTACAGGGTGGGCTTTCTTT
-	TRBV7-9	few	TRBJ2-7	CASSPAAWTPHSYEQYF	TGTGCCAGCAGCCCCGCCGCCTGGACTCCCCACTCCTACGAGCAGTACTTC
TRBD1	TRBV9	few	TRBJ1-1	CASSADRGTEAFF	TGTGCCAGCAGCGCTGACAGGGGCACTGAAGCTTTCTTT